The next 6 T cell receptor beta chains were all read from a single sample in a study of blood T cell repertoires in COVID-19. Assay used: immunoSEQ multiplex PCR; TCRdb lists only in-frame clones, some missing. Seen here are 150,000 to 200,000 clones, more than 70% observed once, and the top ten hold 15% to 20%. Sequencing used peripheral blood. These receptors all stem from a person aged 65 to 79 with COVID-19, enrolled during active disease.

CDR3 protein: CASSYDRGGNTEAFF. The CDR3 DNA reads TGTGCCAGCAGTTACGACAGGGGGGGGAACACTGAAGCTTTCTTT. The chain links TRBV6-5 to TRBJ1-1; 9 bases agree with TRBD1. J gave up 1 base and V 2 bases, and 2 bases lay outside the gene matches. The CDR3 extends over 15 amino acids. Germline V gives CDR1 MNHEY, CDR2 SVGAGI.

The chain links TRBV28 to TRBJ1-2; 8 bases fit TRBD1. The germline gives CDR1 MDHEN, CDR2 SYDVKM. This CDR3 has 12 amino acids. The trim removed 5 bases at V and 6 bases at J, leaving 2 bases unmatched. CDR3 sequence: CASSAQGDGYTF. CDR3 nucleotide sequence: TGTGCCAGCAGTGCACAGGGGGATGGCTACACCTTC.

Many counts were recorded for this clone. In DNA, the CDR3 is TGTGCCAGCAGCCCAAACAGGGTGTTGGCGAACACCGGGGAGCTGTTTTTT. It translates to CASSPNRVLANTGELFF. The rearrangement uses TRBV5-5 and TRBJ2-2; D is possibly TRBD1 (6 bases). CDR3 length: 17 residues. V was pared by 4 bases and J by 0 bases, with 16 bases between. Germline V gene data show CDR1 as SGHKS and CDR2 as YYEKEE (reference sequence).

The chain uses TRBV27 and TRBJ1-4, with 9 nucleotides matching TRBD1. V was pared by 4 bases and J by 9 bases, with 12 bases of the junction left unmatched. Germline lookup yields CDR1 MNHEY and CDR2 SMNVEV (reference sequence). The CDR3 extends over 16 amino acids. The CDR3 DNA is TGTGCCAGCAGTTCGAGAAACCGGGACAGGGTCCAAAAACTGTTTTTT. Translated: CASSSRNRDRVQKLFF.

The chain links TRBV7-2 to TRBJ2-3; the D gene is possibly TRBD1 (5 bases). The V and J ends lost 8 bases and 0 bases respectively, with 12 bases between them. Looked up from germline, CDR1 is SGHTA and CDR2 is FQGNSA. This CDR3 has 14 amino acids. The CDR3 nucleotides are TGTGCCAGCCGCCAGGGCGGTAGCACAGATACGCAGTATTTT. Translating gives CASRQGGSTDTQYF. Looking up the rest from reference TRBV7-2 and TRBJ2-3 gives the full variable domain: GAGVSQSPSNKVTEKGKDVELRCDPISGHTALYWYRQSLGQGLEFLIYFQGNSAPDKSGLPSDRFSAERTGGSVSTLTIQRTQQEDSAVYLCASRQGGSTDTQYFGPGTRLTVL.

V and J are TRBV5-4 and TRBJ2-5; possibly TRBD1 for D (5 bases). The V and J ends lost 0 bases and 4 bases respectively, with 10 bases between them. The CDR3 is made up of 14 amino acids. In germline, CDR1 is SGHNT, CDR2 YYREEE (reference sequence). The chain's CDR3 is CASSLGGQGETQYF. DNA for the CDR3: TGTGCCAGCAGCTTGGGGGGTCAGGGAGAGACCCAGTACTTC. Supplemented by reference TRBV5-4 and TRBJ2-5, the full variable domain reads ETGVTQSPTHLIKTRGQQVTLRCSSQSGHNTVSWYQQALGQGPQFIFQYYREEENGRGNFPPRFSGLQFPNYSSELNVNALELDDSALYLCASSLGGQGETQYFGPGTRLLVL.